These 24 T cell receptor beta chains were sequenced from one sample in a study of cytomegalovirus exposure and HLA in healthy donors. This PCR relied on a set of 60 Vbeta primers and 13 Jbeta primers. Profiled with immunoSEQ multiplex PCR; TCRdb holds only in-frame clones, not every one. The sample has some 160,000 clones, approximately 80% seen once. Sequenced material: PBMCs. Receptors originate from a woman aged 18-35 years in good health and CMV-seronegative.

The rearrangement joins TRBV7-2 to TRBJ2-3, with 8 bases that match TRBD2. This CDR3 spans 15 amino acids. J lost 3 bases, V lost 3 bases, and 5 bases had no gene match. Germline V gives CDR1 SGHTA, CDR2 FQGNSA. The CDR3 DNA reads TGTGCCAGCAGCTTCCCGGGACTAGTTACAGATACGCAGTATTTT. Amino acid sequence: CASSFPGLVTDTQYF.

CDR3 sequence (DNA): TGTGCCAGCAGTCCAAGGACAGGGGTTCCCCTCGAGCAGTACTTC. It encodes CASSPRTGVPLEQYF. The chain has TRBV28 and TRBJ2-7, with TRBD1 matching 9 bases. Germline V gene sequence: CDR1 MDHEN, CDR2 SYDVKM. CDR3 length: 15 amino acids. After removal of 5 bases from V and 6 bases from J, the junction contained 11 bases not matched to a gene.

This clone was counted only a few times. The rearrangement links TRBV7-8 to TRBJ1-2; D not resolved. CDR1 and CDR2 (germline): SGHVS, FQNEAQ. V was trimmed by 5 bases and J by 6 bases, leaving 10 bases between them. The CDR3 has 12 residues. The CDR3 region is CASSPPRDGYTF. The DNA of the CDR3 is TGTGCCAGCAGCCCCCCCCGGGATGGCTACACCTTC.

The J gene is TRBJ2-1, the V gene TRBV10-2; tentatively, D is TRBD1 (6 bases). Trimming left V 6 bases short and J 2 bases short, with 14 bases between. Germline V CDR1 and CDR2: WSHSY, SAAADI. The CDR3 sequence is 15 residues long. The CDR3 loop is CASRTPRQAYNEQFF. The CDR3 nucleotides are TGCGCCAGCAGGACTCCGCGACAGGCCTACAATGAGCAGTTCTTC.

This sequence joins TRBV12-5 and TRBJ2-7; tentative D call: TRBD1 (6 bases). The CDR3 consists of 13 residues. Deletions cut 2 bases from V and 7 bases from J, with 12 bases between. Germline V gene sequence: CDR1 LGHNT, CDR2 FRNRAP. The chain's CDR3 is CASGLPPGEEQYF. CDR3 nucleotides: TGTGCTAGTGGTTTGCCCCCAGGGGAAGAGCAGTACTTC.

This clone was counted between two and nine times. The chain recombines TRBV29-1 with TRBJ2-1; D may be TRBD1 (6 bases). CDR1 is SQVTM and CDR2 is ANQGSEA in the germline V gene. The CDR3 runs to 16 residues. V was pared by 1 base and J by 0 bases, with 13 bases between. In nucleotides, the CDR3 is TGCAGCGTTGAAGGCCCACAGGGTAGCTCCTACAATGAGCAGTTCTTC. Translating gives CSVEGPQGSSYNEQFF.

This clone was seen only once. This rearrangement joins TRBV11-2 to TRBJ2-2, with a possible D match to TRBD2 (6 bases). CDR3 length equals 15 residues. Germline V gene data show CDR1 as SGHAT and CDR2 as FQNNGV. V gave up 3 bases and J gave up 1 base, with 9 bases separating them. CDR3 in amino acids: CASSLGDLNTGELFF. CDR3 in DNA: TGTGCCAGCAGCTTGGGGGACTTGAACACCGGGGAGCTGTTTTTT. Based on the CDR3 plus reference TRBV11-2 and TRBJ2-2, the full variable domain is EAGVAQSPRYKIIEKRQSVAFWCNPISGHATLYWYQQILGQGPKLLIQFQNNGVVDDSQLPKDRFSAERLKGVDSTLKIQPAKLEDSAVYLCASSLGDLNTGELFFGEGSRLTVL.

In its sample, this clone was seen once. The rearrangement uses TRBV6-1 and TRBJ1-5, with 9 bases matching TRBD1. The germline V gene encodes CDR1 MNHNS and CDR2 SASEGT. CDR3 length equals 15 residues. The V and J ends lost 8 bases and 6 bases, in that order; junction bases with no gene match: 11. The CDR3 here is CASQMGQGLGQPQHF. Written as DNA, the CDR3 is TGTGCCAGCCAAATGGGACAGGGCCTGGGTCAGCCCCAGCATTTT.

The rearrangement links TRBV6-1 to TRBJ1-1; D not certain. Germline CDR1 reads MNHNS; CDR2 reads SASEGT. The CDR3 length is 14 residues. Trimming took 1 base from V and 5 from J, leaving 11 bases between them. This chain's CDR3 is CASSEGGGWTEAFF. The CDR3 DNA is TGTGCCAGCAGTGAAGGCGGAGGGTGGACTGAAGCTTTCTTT.

As DNA, the CDR3 is TGTGCCAGCAGCTCGGGACAGGCGAATCAGCCCCAGCATTTT. Translating it yields CASSSGQANQPQHF. The rearrangement links TRBV5-6 to TRBJ1-5; 8 bases fit TRBD1. Germline V gene lookup returns CDR1 SGHDT and CDR2 YYEEEE. The J segment lost 4 bases and the V segment lost 3 bases, leaving 3 bases of the junction unmatched. The CDR3 has 14 amino acids.

The chain is built from TRBV11-3 and TRBJ1-3; possible D gene TRBD1, 6 bases. Per germline, CDR1 SGHNT and CDR2 YENEEA. This CDR3 is built from 15 residues. V was cut by 2 bases and J by 1 base, with 9 bases left in between. The CDR3 reads CASSLTRGSGNTIYF. The DNA for the CDR3 is TGTGCCAGCAGCTTAACCAGGGGTTCTGGAAACACCATATATTTT. Full variable domain (remainder filled in from reference TRBV11-3 and TRBJ1-3): EAGVVQSPRYKIIEKKQPVAFWCNPISGHNTLYWYLQNLGQGPELLIRYENEEAVDDSQLPKDRFSAERLKGVDSTLKIQPAELGDSAVYLCASSLTRGSGNTIYFGEGSWLTVV.

This clone has only one observation. The chain carries TRBV5-3 and TRBJ2-3; TRBD1 might be the D (6 bases). TRBV5-3 carries the ORF label, with uncertain function. The germline V and J ends were trimmed by 0 bases and 0 bases, with 14 bases remaining between them. This CDR3 contains 17 residues. In DNA, the CDR3 is TGTGCCAGAAGCTTGGCCTACAGGGAAGATAGCACAGATACGCAGTATTTT. This translates into CARSLAYREDSTDTQYF.

J is TRBJ1-2 and V is TRBV20-1, with 9 bases lining up with TRBD1. CDR1 and CDR2 from the germline V gene are DFQATT and SNEGSKA (reference sequence). V shed 6 bases and J 7 bases; nucleotides not matched to a gene: 3. The CDR3 covers 11 residues. The CDR3 nucleotides read TGCAGTGCGTCGGGACAGGGTGGCTACACCTTC. Amino acid sequence: CSASGQGGYTF.

This sequence joins TRBV2 and TRBJ1-4; D is undetermined. There are 16 residues in the CDR3. V gave up 2 bases and J gave up 0 bases, with 10 bases separating them. Germline assignment: CDR1 SNHLY and CDR2 FYNNEI. The CDR3 loop is CASSETGLPTNEKLFF. In DNA form, the CDR3 reads TGTGCCAGCAGTGAAACCGGTCTCCCAACTAATGAAAAACTGTTTTTT.

The chain combines TRBV4-1 with TRBJ2-5, with TRBD1 matching over 7 bases. Gene TRBJ2-7 matches the end of the DNA better, so the J call may be wrong. The CDR3 contains 18 residues. Per germline, CDR1 MGHRA and CDR2 YSYEKL. The CDR3 nucleotides are TGCGCCAGCAGCCAAAAACCCCCGGGACAGTTTCCCTCCTACGAGCAGTACTTC. Translation: CASSQKPPGQFPSYEQYF.

This sequence joins TRBV6-5 and TRBJ2-5; 9 nucleotides agree with TRBD1. The CDR3 contains 14 residues. Per the germline V gene, CDR1 is MNHEY and CDR2 is SVGAGI. Germline trimming cut 6 bases from V and 5 bases from J; bases unmatched to any gene: 7. This CDR3 reads CASRPQGAGETQYF. CDR3 DNA sequence: TGTGCCAGCAGACCACAGGGGGCTGGGGAGACCCAGTACTTC.

The chain links TRBV6-5 to TRBJ2-7, with D perhaps TRBD2 (5 bases). The germline CDR1 and CDR2 sequences are MNHEY and SVGAGI. This CDR3 has 14 amino acids. Deletions cut 7 bases from V and 0 bases from J, with 13 bases between. The DNA for the CDR3 is TGTGCCAGCACCCGCGGGTATAACTCCTACGAGCAGTACTTC. It specifies CASTRGYNSYEQYF.

The chain is built from TRBV19 and TRBJ2-3; 7 nucleotides agree with TRBD2. CDR3 length: 17 residues. The junction had 8 bases not matched to a gene; V was cut back by 1 base and J by 1 base. Germline loops: CDR1 LNHDA, CDR2 SQIVND (reference sequence). CDR3 in amino acids: CASSIGYGGRGTDTQYF. As DNA, the CDR3 is TGTGCCAGTAGTATAGGCTATGGGGGGAGGGGCACAGATACGCAGTATTTT.

This clone was seen a single time. CDR3 amino acids: CASSPPTGGFGYGYTF. The CDR3 region has the DNA TGCGCCAGCAGCCCCCCGACAGGGGGCTTTGGTTATGGCTACACCTTC. This chain connects TRBV5-1 to TRBJ1-2, with 10 bases fitting TRBD1. The V gene end was trimmed by 4 bases and the J gene end by 5 bases; junction bases not matched to a gene: 11. The CDR3 runs 16 residues. The germline gives CDR1 SGHRS, CDR2 YFSETQ.

J is TRBJ2-1 and V is TRBV4-1; D is perhaps TRBD2 (6 bases). Trimming removed 2 bases from V and 7 bases from J, with 12 bases in between. The CDR3 totals 14 residues. Per the germline V gene, CDR1 is MGHRA and CDR2 is YSYEKL. DNA for the CDR3: TGCGCCAGCAGCCAAAGCGGGCGAGGGAATGAGCAGTTCTTC. As protein: CASSQSGRGNEQFF.

The chain recombines TRBV5-8 with TRBJ1-2, with D uncertain. V lost 1 base, J lost 0 bases, and 13 bases lay in between. This CDR3 region has 16 residues. From germline, CDR1 is SGHTS and CDR2 YDEGEE. The CDR3 reads CASSLNVASPNYGYTF. As DNA, the CDR3 is TGTGCCAGCAGCTTGAACGTCGCGTCACCTAACTATGGCTACACCTTC.

This chain uses TRBV11-3 with TRBJ1-5, with TRBD1 as a possible D gene (6 bases). Germline V lookup: CDR1 SGHNT, CDR2 YENEEA. The CDR3 covers 14 residues. The V end was cut by 5 bases, the J end by 6 bases, with 14 bases between. CDR3 loop: CASSPKHRVQPQHF. The CDR3 bases are TGTGCCAGCAGCCCCAAACACAGGGTTCAGCCCCAGCATTTT.

The V gene is TRBV18, the J gene TRBJ2-5; D gene uncertain. The CDR3 has 13 residues. With 3 bases removed from V and 1 base from J, the gap between germline ends came to 6 bases. Germline V gene sequence: CDR1 KGHSH, CDR2 LQKENI. The CDR3 here is CASSPRTQETQYF. The CDR3 DNA reads TGTGCCAGCTCACCTAGAACCCAAGAGACCCAGTACTTC.

This chain connects TRBV25-1 to TRBJ1-1; TRBD1 aligns across 8 bases. CDR1 is MGHDK, CDR2 SYGVNS, per germline. J lost 1 base, V lost 1 base, and 8 bases had no gene match. The CDR3 contains 17 residues. The CDR3 here is CASSELPLGQGNTEAFF. DNA of the CDR3: TGTGCCAGCAGTGAATTACCCCTTGGACAGGGGAACACTGAAGCTTTCTTT.